This T cell receptor beta chain derives from a study of shared clonotypes between healthy human individuals. Across the whole study: Researchers assigned three CD4 naive, three CD4 memory, two CD8 naive and one CD8 memory plate to each donor. Study conclusions and caveats: Sorted-subset sequencing, rarefaction showed, was incomplete despite large depth.

Donors were Caucasian adults residing in Nashville, Tennessee, USA. TCRdb keeps only in-frame clones here, not all; method: immunoSEQ multiplex PCR. The sample holds 2 million to 2.5 million clones; over 85% are singletons and the top ten take 0.39%. This clone was counted a few times. Its antigen is not known. The TCR was taken from a man aged 18 to 29 in good health. Some clones in this sample may be carry-over from other donors' samples. Specimen: naive CD4+ T cells from PBMCs. Documented subset: CD45RA+ positively selected.

CDR3 sequence: CASSQGTRQPQHF. The CDR3 DNA follows: TGCGCCAGCAGCCAAGGAACTCGGCAGCCCCAGCATTTT. The V gene is TRBV4-1, the J gene TRBJ1-5; D unclear. V was trimmed by 1 base and J by 7 bases, leaving 8 bases between them. CDR1 and CDR2 from the germline V gene are MGHRA and YSYEKL. The CDR3 extends over 13 amino acids.